The T cell receptor beta chain under discussion was sequenced for a study of post-analysis software for immune sequencing data. On the study more broadly: Relapsing-remitting, secondary progressive and progressive-relapsing forms made up the multiple sclerosis disease courses. General study points: Among 4 or 5 TRBV segments more frequent in patients than controls were TRBV5-6, TRBV5-1 and TRBV20-1. People with multiple sclerosis had a significantly lower normalized Chao1 diversity than controls did.

There are a few counts of this clonotype. Antigen specificity is unknown. Carried by the TCR beta cDNA libraries were unique molecular identifiers. Input of roughly 0.85 to 11 million T cells yielded roughly 0.5 million cDNA molecules. One entry per CDR3 protein results from TCRdb running MiXCR on the PCR reads. Found here are under 650,000 distinct CDR3 sequences, 40% to 50% of them singletons; the top ten hold more than 1.5%. The CDR3 runs 16 residues. Germline assignment: CDR1 MNHNS and CDR2 SASEGT. V lost 5 bases and J lost 5; bases outside the gene matches: 8. This chain links TRBV6-1 with TRBJ1-6; 8 positions agree with TRBD1. This clonotype originated in a girl aged 10 to 17 with multiple sclerosis. The specimen was blood. Here the CDR3 reads CASSQGVGQDNSPLHF. The CDR3 DNA follows: TGTGCCAGCAGTCAAGGGGTGGGACAGGATAATTCACCCCTCCACTTT.